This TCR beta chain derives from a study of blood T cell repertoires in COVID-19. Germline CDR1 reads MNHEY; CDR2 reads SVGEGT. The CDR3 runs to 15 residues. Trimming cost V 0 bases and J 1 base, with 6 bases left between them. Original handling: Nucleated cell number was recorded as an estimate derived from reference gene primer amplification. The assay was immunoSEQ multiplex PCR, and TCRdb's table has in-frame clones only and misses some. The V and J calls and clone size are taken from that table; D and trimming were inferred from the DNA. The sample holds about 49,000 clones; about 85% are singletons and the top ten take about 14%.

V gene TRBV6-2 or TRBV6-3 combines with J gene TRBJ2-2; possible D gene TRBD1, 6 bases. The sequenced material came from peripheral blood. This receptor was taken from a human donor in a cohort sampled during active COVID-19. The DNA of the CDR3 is TGTGCCAGCAGTTACTCACAGGGGAACACCGGGGAGCTGTTTTTT. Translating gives CASSYSQGNTGELFF.